The 32 T cell receptor beta chains below all came from one sample that was sequenced in a study of blood T cell repertoires in COVID-19. The data were produced by immunoSEQ multiplex PCR, yet TCRdb's version contains in-frame clones alone and is incomplete. This table holds some 190,000 clones, approximately 80% found once. Sequenced: peripheral blood. The receptors stem from a human donor in a cohort sampled during active COVID-19.

The V call is TRBV11-3, the J call TRBJ2-3; D possibly corresponds to TRBD2 (5 bases). The length of the CDR3 is 13 residues. Per germline, CDR1 SGHNT and CDR2 YENEEA. V gave up 4 bases and J gave up 6 bases, with 11 bases separating them. In DNA form, the CDR3 reads TGTGCCAGCAGCTACCAACTAGGGGATACGCAGTATTTT. It translates to CASSYQLGDTQYF.

The genes are TRBV4-2 and TRBJ2-1, with 10 bases that match TRBD1. The CDR3 sequence is 15 residues long. With V trimmed by 4 bases and J by 7 bases, 7 bases remained unmatched. From germline, CDR1 is LGHNA and CDR2 YNFKEQ. Written as DNA, the CDR3 is TGTGCCAGCAGCCCAACCGGGACAGGGGAGAATGAGCAGTTCTTC. Protein sequence: CASSPTGTGENEQFF.

This clone appeared a single time. The rearrangement joins TRBV7-9 to TRBJ1-5, with D tentatively TRBD1 (6 bases). The CDR3 totals 16 residues. Germline-derived CDR1 and CDR2 are SEHNR and FQNEAQ (reference sequence). V was shortened by 1 base and J by 3 bases, with 13 bases between the two germline ends. In nucleotides, the CDR3 is TGTGCCAGCAGCTTAGGACCAGGGGCCAACAATCAGCCCCAGCATTTT. This sequence encodes CASSLGPGANNQPQHF.

The gene calls are TRBV4-1 and TRBJ2-5; 14 nucleotides line up with TRBD2. CDR1 and CDR2 from the germline V gene are MGHRA and YSYEKL. The CDR3 consists of 17 residues. V lost 4 bases to trimming and J lost 2 bases; unmatched junction nucleotides: 6. CDR3 protein: CASSPERLAGGQETQYF. The CDR3 region has the DNA TGCGCCAGCAGCCCGGAAAGACTAGCGGGGGGGCAAGAGACCCAGTACTTC.

V and J are TRBV4-1 and TRBJ2-5; 10 bases align to TRBD1. Trimming cost V 4 bases and J 4 bases; bases outside gene matches: 3. This CDR3 comprises 14 residues. CDR1 and CDR2 (germline): MGHRA, YSYEKL. CDR3 amino acids: CASSLRTGGETQYF. CDR3 nucleotides: TGCGCCAGCAGCCTAAGGACAGGGGGAGAGACCCAGTACTTC.

The chain uses TRBV6-5 and TRBJ1-2; 10 bases match TRBD1. The CDR3 spans 15 residues. With V trimmed by 6 bases and J by 6 bases, 10 bases remained unmatched. Germline loops: CDR1 MNHEY, CDR2 SVGAGI. The CDR3 DNA is TGTGCCAGCAGAGCGGGACAGGGGTTCGTAAATGGCTACACCTTC. Translation gives CASRAGQGFVNGYTF.

This chain joins TRBV20-1 and TRBJ2-2; TRBD2 agrees at 16 bases. The ends lost 6 bases at V and 6 bases at J; junction bases unmatched: 13. The CDR3 has 18 residues. The germline V gene encodes CDR1 DFQATT and CDR2 SNEGSKA (reference sequence). The CDR3 DNA reads as TGCAGTGCCAGTCCCGGGACTAGCGGGGGGGCCTCGGCCGGGGAGCTGTTTTTT. Amino acids: CSASPGTSGGASAGELFF.

V is TRBV9 and J is TRBJ2-5; possibly TRBD2 for D (6 bases). V gave up 4 bases and J gave up 5 bases, with 15 bases separating them. The CDR3 is 14 amino acids. Germline V gene data show CDR1 as SGDLS and CDR2 as YYNGEE. In nucleotides, the CDR3 is TGTGCCAGCAGCCCCCATGGGGGGTGGGAGACCCAGTACTTC. Its protein product is CASSPHGGWETQYF.

The chain links TRBV3-1 (or the pseudogene TRBV3-2) to TRBJ2-2, with 8 bases matching TRBD2. This CDR3 contains 20 residues. V dropped 4 bases and J dropped 3; count of bases not matched to a gene: 19. Germline assignment: CDR1 LGHDT and CDR2 YNNKEL (reference sequence). The CDR3 coding sequence is TGTGCCAGCAGCCCGGTGGGCAGCGGGGGCCCGTCTTTTCACACCGGGGAGCTGTTTTTT. Its translation: CASSPVGSGGPSFHTGELFF.

This chain uses TRBV5-1 with TRBJ2-5, with TRBD2 identical over 7 bases. Per germline, CDR1 SGHRS and CDR2 YFSETQ. V gave up 4 bases and J gave up 4 bases; unmatched junction bases: 7. The CDR3 runs to 14 residues. The CDR3, as DNA: TGCGCCAGCAGCCCCGGGGGGAGAGGAGAGACCCAGTACTTC. Translating it yields CASSPGGRGETQYF. The whole variable domain, remainder taken from reference TRBV5-1 and TRBJ2-5, is KAGVTQTPRYLIKTRGQQVTLSCSPISGHRSVSWYQQTPGQGLQFLFEYFSETQRNKGNFPGRFSGRQFSNSRSEMNVSTLELGDSALYLCASSPGGRGETQYFGPGTRLLVL.

The CDR3, as DNA: TGTGCCAGCAGTTCGACAGGGCAGACCTACAATGAGCAGTTCTTC. This gives the protein CASSSTGQTYNEQFF. This rearrangement joins TRBV11-2 to TRBJ2-1; 7 nucleotides align to TRBD1. V lost 6 bases and J lost 2; bases outside the gene matches: 7. The V gene's germline CDR1 is SGHAT and CDR2 FQNNGV. This CDR3 has 15 amino acids. Based on the CDR3 plus reference TRBV11-2 and TRBJ2-1, the full variable domain is EAGVAQSPRYKIIEKRQSVAFWCNPISGHATLYWYQQILGQGPKLLIQFQNNGVVDDSQLPKDRFSAERLKGVDSTLKIQPAKLEDSAVYLCASSSTGQTYNEQFFGPGTRLTVL.

The chain employs TRBV19 and TRBJ1-1; D is perhaps TRBD1 (6 bases). This CDR3 has 17 residues. V was pared by 3 bases and J by 5 bases, with 22 bases between. Germline V lookup: CDR1 LNHDA, CDR2 SQIVND (reference sequence). As DNA, the CDR3 is TGTGCCAGTAGTATTGGACCCTTTATGCGAGGGGGAACTGAAGCTTTCTTT. This gives the protein CASSIGPFMRGGTEAFF.

This clone was recorded only once. The V call is TRBV2, the J call TRBJ2-1; possibly TRBD2 for D (5 bases). The germline CDR1 and CDR2 sequences are SNHLY and FYNNEI. Trimming took off 3 bases at V and 4 bases at J, with 13 bases between the two ends. The CDR3 contains 15 residues. The CDR3 sequence: CASSDSVPGYNEQFF. In nucleotides, the CDR3 is TGTGCCAGCAGTGATAGCGTCCCCGGGTACAATGAGCAGTTCTTC.

The V call is TRBV14, the J call TRBJ1-1, with D possibly matching TRBD1 (6 bases). This CDR3 is built from 16 residues. Germline values: CDR1 SGHDN, CDR2 FVKESK. V lost 0 bases and J lost 4, with 15 bases in between. The CDR3 nucleotides read TGTGCCAGCAGCCAAGATCGCGGCAGGGGTGTCACTGAAGCTTTCTTT. Translation gives CASSQDRGRGVTEAFF.

This chain uses TRBV12-3 or TRBV12-4 with TRBJ1-2, with D possibly being TRBD1 (5 bases). The ends were cut back, 3 bases at V and 8 bases at J, with 13 bases in the middle. This CDR3 is 13 amino acids long. This CDR3 is CASSLGQGHGYTF. As DNA, the CDR3 is TGTGCCAGCAGTTTGGGCCAGGGCCACGGCTACACCTTC.

This clone occurred a few times. This rearrangement joins TRBV28 to TRBJ2-1; possible D gene TRBD2, 6 bases. Germline V gene sequence: CDR1 MDHEN, CDR2 SYDVKM. The CDR3 is 14 residues long. Trimming removed 4 bases from V and 3 bases from J, with 10 bases in between. The CDR3 protein is CASSSGANYNEQFF. The CDR3 region has the DNA TGTGCCAGCAGTTCGGGAGCGAACTACAATGAGCAGTTCTTC.

This rearrangement joins TRBV5-6 to TRBJ2-3; 9 nucleotides line up with TRBD2. Trimming cost V 2 bases and J 3 bases; bases outside gene matches: 7. This CDR3 contains 16 residues. Germline V gene sequence: CDR1 SGHDT, CDR2 YYEEEE. The CDR3 DNA follows: TGTGCCAGCAGCTTTGACGGACTAGCGCCTACAGATACGCAGTATTTT. Translated: CASSFDGLAPTDTQYF.

This clone was picked up one time. The chain links TRBV11-2 to TRBJ2-4, with 13 bases lining up with TRBD2. From germline, CDR1 is SGHAT and CDR2 FQNNGV. The CDR3 is 19 residues long. J was trimmed by 1 base and V by 3 bases; bases with no gene match: 9. Here the CDR3 reads CASSLGRTSGSVAKNIQYF. Written as DNA, the CDR3 is TGTGCCAGCAGCTTGGGTAGGACTAGCGGGAGTGTCGCCAAAAACATTCAGTACTTC.

The chain joins TRBV5-6 to TRBJ1-2; D is possibly TRBD1 (5 bases). Between the trimmed V and J ends, which lost 4 bases and 7 bases, there was a span of 14 bases. CDR3 length: 13 residues. CDR1 is SGHDT and CDR2 is YYEEEE in the germline V gene. The CDR3 bases are TGTGCCAGCAGCCCCCAGGGATCCCTTGGCTACACCTTC. Encoded protein: CASSPQGSLGYTF.

The V and J genes are TRBV18 and TRBJ2-2; no definite D call. Germline V gives CDR1 KGHSH, CDR2 LQKENI. V was trimmed by 4 bases and J by 1 base, leaving 13 bases between them. The CDR3 is 16 residues long. CDR3 DNA: TGTGCCAGCTCACTGTTTGAACAGCAGAACACCGGGGAGCTGTTTTTT. It is translated as CASSLFEQQNTGELFF.

The chain uses TRBV5-1 and TRBJ1-6, with 9 bases lining up with TRBD1. V lost 5 bases, J lost 7 bases, and 10 bases stayed unmatched. CDR1 is SGHRS and CDR2 is YFSETQ in the germline V gene. The CDR3 covers 16 residues. This CDR3 reads CASSMDSGTGNSPLHF. In DNA form, the CDR3 reads TGCGCCAGCAGTATGGATTCGGGGACAGGGAATTCACCCCTCCACTTT.

This chain links TRBV7-2 with TRBJ2-3; 7 bases are a match to TRBD1. Germline V gene sequence: CDR1 SGHTA, CDR2 FQGNSA. CDR3 length: 16 amino acids. The V and J ends lost 1 base and 3 bases, in that order; junction bases with no gene match: 7. This CDR3 is CASSLGGTVVTDTQYF. The CDR3 bases are TGTGCCAGCAGCTTAGGTGGGACAGTAGTGACAGATACGCAGTATTTT.

This clone has a single count. V gene TRBV6-5 combines with J gene TRBJ2-1; D ambiguous. The CDR3 runs to 15 residues. In germline, CDR1 is MNHEY, CDR2 SVGAGI. The V end lost 6 bases, the J end lost 0 bases, and 12 bases lay between the germline ends. CDR3 sequence (DNA): TGTGCCAGCAGGGCAAAACCCCTCTCCTACAATGAGCAGTTCTTC. Translating it yields CASRAKPLSYNEQFF.

The table lists this clone with a count of one. The rearrangement uses TRBV19 and TRBJ1-2; the D is unclear. The ends were cut back, 5 bases at V and 8 bases at J, with 12 bases in the middle. Germline loops: CDR1 LNHDA, CDR2 SQIVND (reference sequence). The length of the CDR3 is 12 residues. The chain's CDR3 is CASSPRTGGYTF. In DNA, the CDR3 is TGTGCCAGTAGTCCGCGCACGGGGGGCTACACCTTC.

The chain employs TRBV6-4 and TRBJ2-3; weak D call: TRBD2 (6 bases). Trimming left V 2 bases short and J 10 bases short, with 10 bases between. The CDR3 covers 12 residues. Germline CDR1 reads MRHNA; CDR2 reads SNTAGT. CDR3 nucleotides: TGTGCCAGCAGTGACCCACGACTAGCGCAGTATTTT. Its translation is CASSDPRLAQYF.

This clone was seen a single time. The chain combines TRBV24-1 with TRBJ2-1; D is possibly TRBD2 (6 bases). V lost 0 bases and J lost 6, with 14 bases in between. This CDR3 is 16 amino acids long. CDR1 is KGHDR, CDR2 SFDVKD, per germline. For the CDR3, the DNA is TGTGCCACCAGTGATTTGTTAGCGACCGGGGGCAATGAGCAGTTCTTC. Amino acid sequence: CATSDLLATGGNEQFF.

The J gene is TRBJ2-1, the V gene TRBV5-6; 7 nucleotides agree with TRBD1. Trimming took 4 bases from V and 0 from J; bases not matched to a gene: 4. The CDR3 has 15 amino acids. Germline assignment: CDR1 SGHDT and CDR2 YYEEEE. CDR3 DNA: TGTGCCAGCAGCCGACAGGGAAGCTCCTACAATGAGCAGTTCTTC. Amino acids: CASSRQGSSYNEQFF.

The chain is built from TRBV28 and TRBJ1-2; 7 nucleotides line up with TRBD1. V trimming: 5 bases; J trimming: 0 bases; junction bases outside the gene matches: 6. CDR1 is MDHEN, CDR2 SYDVKM, per germline. The CDR3 loop spans 15 amino acids. CDR3 bases: TGTGCCAGCAGTCCGGGACAGACGACTAACTATGGCTACACCTTC. Translation: CASSPGQTTNYGYTF.

This clone has more than one count but fewer than ten. This chain uses TRBV7-9 with TRBJ2-5, with 8 bases identical to TRBD2. Germline lookup yields CDR1 SEHNR and CDR2 FQNEAQ (reference sequence). The CDR3 is 17 amino acids. V trimming: 5 bases; J trimming: 2 bases; junction bases outside the gene matches: 13. The DNA of the CDR3 is TGTGCCAGCAGCCAACTAGCGGCCAGCTATGAGCAAGAGACCCAGTACTTC. Protein sequence: CASSQLAASYEQETQYF.

This chain links TRBV6-5 with TRBJ2-7; TRBD2 aligns across 7 bases. The V gene end was trimmed by 6 bases and the J gene end by 7 bases; junction bases not matched to a gene: 12. Germline V gene sequence: CDR1 MNHEY, CDR2 SVGAGI. The CDR3 runs to 14 residues. CDR3 sequence: CASRMSQWEGEQYV. CDR3 sequence (DNA): TGTGCCAGCAGGATGTCCCAATGGGAGGGAGAGCAGTACGTC.

The genes are TRBV19 and TRBJ2-2, with D tentatively TRBD1 (5 bases). Germline-derived CDR1 and CDR2 are LNHDA and SQIVND (reference sequence). Trimming left V 3 bases short and J 5 bases short, with 7 bases between. The CDR3 spans 13 residues. The CDR3, as DNA: TGTGCCAGTAGTATGCAGGGTACCGGGGAGCTGTTTTTT. Its protein product is CASSMQGTGELFF.

The chain carries TRBV13 and TRBJ1-1; TRBD1 matches at 10 bases. The V gene end was trimmed by 4 bases and the J gene end by 9 bases; junction bases not matched to a gene: 5. The germline gives CDR1 PRHDT, CDR2 FYEKMQ (reference sequence). The CDR3 is 13 amino acids. CDR3 protein: CASSSPGQGQAFF. CDR3 in DNA: TGTGCCAGCAGCTCACCGGGACAGGGGCAAGCTTTCTTT.